The 12 T cell receptor beta chains presented below share a single source sample, sequenced in a study of cytomegalovirus exposure and HLA in healthy donors. In the PCR, 60 Vbeta and 13 Jbeta primers were used. TCRdb keeps only in-frame clones here, not all; method: immunoSEQ multiplex PCR. The sample contains 150,000 to 200,000 clones, roughly 80% of which appear only once. The sequencing input was PBMCs. The receptors derive from a woman in her twenties or thirties in good health and CMV-seronegative.

The rearrangement joins TRBV28 to TRBJ1-1; no clear D gene. This CDR3 has 14 residues. Germline V lookup: CDR1 MDHEN, CDR2 SYDVKM. With 4 bases removed from V and 1 base from J, the gap between germline ends came to 10 bases. The CDR3: CASSSPSENTEAFF. The CDR3 DNA reads as TGTGCCAGCAGTTCCCCCAGTGAGAACACTGAAGCTTTCTTT. The full variable domain, rest sourced from reference TRBV28 and TRBJ1-1, is DVKVTQSSRYLVKRTGEKVFLECVQDMDHENMFWYRQDPGLGLRLIYFSYDVKMKEKGDIPEGYSVSREKKERFSLILESASTNQTSMYLCASSSPSENTEAFFGQGTRLTVV.

This chain joins TRBV15 and TRBJ2-7; D is possibly TRBD1 (6 bases). V was cut by 0 bases and J by 4 bases, with 7 bases left in between. This CDR3 is built from 13 residues. Per the germline V gene, CDR1 is LNHNV and CDR2 is YYDKDF (reference sequence). Written as DNA, the CDR3 is TGTGCCACCAGCAGAGAGAGGGGGTACGAGCAGTACTTC. Translation gives CATSRERGYEQYF.

This sequence joins TRBV7-5 and TRBJ1-1; TRBD1, the table's D call, was not compared with the DNA. TRBV7-5 is flagged as a pseudogene. CDR3 length: 15 amino acids. As DNA, the CDR3 is TGTGTCAGAAGCGGAAATAGGACAGCCAACACTGAAGCTTTCTTT. Its translation is CVRSGNRTANTEAFF.

The chain's CDR3 is CASSVLIGLAGVQETQYF. The CDR3 DNA follows: TGTGCCAGCAGTGTCCTCATAGGGCTAGCGGGGGTCCAAGAGACCCAGTACTTC. The chain has TRBV6-1 and TRBJ2-5, with TRBD2 matching over 10 bases. Germline trimming cut 4 bases from V and 1 base from J; bases unmatched to any gene: 12. Per the germline V gene, CDR1 is MNHNS and CDR2 is SASEGT. The CDR3 loop spans 18 amino acids.

This rearrangement joins TRBV5-4 to TRBJ2-2, with D perhaps TRBD2 (6 bases). Germline CDR1 is SGHNT and CDR2 is YYREEE (reference sequence). This CDR3 has 16 amino acids. With 3 bases removed from V and 6 bases from J, the gap between germline ends came to 18 bases. CDR3 sequence reads: CASSYTRDSGSGELFF. The CDR3 region has the DNA TGTGCCAGCAGCTATACTCGGGACTCTGGGTCCGGGGAGCTGTTTTTT.

The rearrangement joins TRBV19 to TRBJ1-1; 8 nucleotides align to TRBD1. CDR3 length equals 12 residues. Germline CDR1 is LNHDA and CDR2 is SQIVND (reference sequence). Trimming at V came to 9 bases and at J to 11 bases, leaving 11 bases not matched to a gene. The CDR3 region is CASGRTGWGAFF. In DNA form, the CDR3 reads TGTGCCAGCGGCCGGACAGGGTGGGGGGCTTTCTTT.

This rearrangement joins TRBV4-1 to TRBJ2-1, with 10 nucleotides matching TRBD2. V lost 1 base, J lost 6 bases, and 3 bases stayed unmatched. Per germline, CDR1 MGHRA and CDR2 YSYEKL. This CDR3 is built from 15 residues. CDR3 amino acids: CASSQVGLAANEQFF. The CDR3 nucleotides are TGCGCCAGCAGCCAAGTAGGACTAGCGGCCAATGAGCAGTTCTTC.

The chain couples TRBV29-1 to TRBJ2-3; 8 nucleotides agree with TRBD2. CDR3 size: 15 residues. J lost 4 bases, V lost 5 bases, and 11 bases had no gene match. Germline V lookup: CDR1 SQVTM, CDR2 ANQGSEA. CDR3 loop: CSVFRGGSQADTQYF. CDR3 DNA sequence: TGCAGCGTTTTTCGGGGGGGGTCGCAGGCAGATACGCAGTATTTT.

The rearrangement uses TRBV10-3 and TRBJ1-6, with D maybe TRBD1 (5 bases). The germline CDR1 and CDR2 sequences are ENHRY and SYGVKD. CDR3 length: 15 amino acids. V shed 6 bases and J shed 5 bases, with 14 bases lying between them. The CDR3: CAIRSYDSDNSPLHF. The CDR3, as DNA: TGTGCCATCAGATCATATGACAGTGATAATTCACCCCTCCACTTT.

This clone was seen more than once but under ten times. J is TRBJ1-1 and V is TRBV19; 8 bases map to TRBD1. Unmatched junction bases numbered 3, after V lost 5 bases and J lost 4 bases. This CDR3 comprises 13 residues. Germline CDR1 reads LNHDA; CDR2 reads SQIVND (reference sequence). CDR3 region: CASSAQGGTEAFF. The DNA for the CDR3 is TGTGCCAGTAGTGCACAGGGGGGCACTGAAGCTTTCTTT.

The gene calls are TRBV7-9 and TRBJ1-3; TRBD1 is a possible D gene (5 bases). Trimming took off 5 bases at V and 2 bases at J, with 13 bases between the two ends. The CDR3 sequence is 15 residues long. The germline V gene has CDR1 SEHNR and CDR2 FQNEAQ (reference sequence). CDR3 nucleotides: TGTGCCAGCAGCCCAGGGAGGGGCCCTGGAAACACCATATATTTT. This translates into CASSPGRGPGNTIYF.

The V call is TRBV11-2, the J call TRBJ2-1, with TRBD2 identical over 11 bases. Germline V gene lookup returns CDR1 SGHAT and CDR2 FQNNGV. J was trimmed by 10 bases and V by 3 bases; bases with no gene match: 8. The CDR3 consists of 15 residues. DNA of the CDR3: TGTGCCAGCAGCTTGGCTAGCGGGGGGCTCGAGGAGCAGTTCTTC. Translation gives CASSLASGGLEEQFF.